This TCR beta chain was captured in a study of blood T cell repertoires in COVID-19. In the case of this clone: Other DNA sequences in this specimen translate into the identical CDR3.

Per germline, CDR1 SGHNT and CDR2 YYREEE (reference sequence). With 4 bases clipped from V and 5 bases from J, the junction kept 11 bases outside the gene matches. This CDR3 spans 15 amino acids. The table came from immunoSEQ multiplex PCR; TCRdb's copy has only in-frame clones and leaves some out. The table shows 250,000 or so clones, with about 90% occurring only once. This clonotype was sampled from a human donor in a cohort exposed to, infected with or recovered from COVID-19 (not recorded which). The donor label of this sample is uncertain. Sequencing was performed on PBMCs or T cells enriched from blood (not recorded which). The chain combines TRBV5-4 with TRBJ1-1; the match to TRBD1 covers 7 bases. As DNA, the CDR3 is TGTGCCAGCAGCCCCAGGACAGGTGAAGGTACTGAAGCTTTCTTT. It encodes CASSPRTGEGTEAFF.